The 6 T cell receptor beta chains given below trace back to one sample, sequenced in a study of regulatory T cells in long-lasting Graves disease. CDR3-region Arm-PCR and iRepertoire HTBI primers produced the TCR beta libraries. TCRdb fed the multiplex PCR reads into MiXCR, producing one record per CDR3 protein. Seen here are 540,000 or so distinct CDR3 sequences, 13% observed once, and the top ten hold 8% to 10%. Time point in this sample: newly diagnosed GD, antithyroid drugs for less than 3 months. The TCR library was made from RNA that had been extracted from PBMCs in TRIzol. These records were also assigned to another study, of T cells in Graves' hyperthyroidism and ophthalmopathy.

The input for sequencing was peripheral blood mononuclear cells (PBMCs), taken at new diagnosis, from a patient treated with antithyroid drugs. The receptors were gathered from a man aged 30-40 years with Graves disease.

This clonotype appeared a single time. Possible read error: a much larger clone is one base away. The V call is TRBV2, the J call TRBJ2-5; 9 bases line up with TRBD2. V lost 9 bases and J lost 11; bases outside the gene matches: 19. This CDR3 is 15 amino acids long. Germline assignment: CDR1 SNHLY and CDR2 FYNNEI. CDR3 bases: TGTGCCAGTGGGGGACCCGGGACTAGCTCGAATGAGCAGTACTTC. Translation: CASGGPGTSSNEQYF.

The chain has TRBV20-1 and TRBJ2-1; D is unclear. In germline, CDR1 is DFQATT, CDR2 SNEGSKA (reference sequence). V lost 1 base, J lost 10 bases, and 11 bases lay in between. This CDR3 has 12 residues. The CDR3 DNA is TGCAGTGCTAGAGCTGACATGGTCGAGCAGTTCTTC. Residues: CSARADMVEQFF.

The chain uses TRBV6-2 or TRBV6-3 and TRBJ2-7; D not resolved. There are 14 residues in the CDR3. V gave up 7 bases and J gave up 6 bases, with 19 bases separating them. The germline CDR1 and CDR2 sequences are MNHEY and SVGEGT. Here the CDR3 DNA reads TGTGCCAGCACGGGCTACCGTGACCCCTTCGAGCAGTACTTC. Its translation: CASTGYRDPFEQYF.

This clonotype appeared many times. The J gene is TRBJ2-5, the V gene TRBV20-1; TRBD2 might be the D (7 bases). The V gene lost 5 bases and the J gene lost 3 bases, with 22 bases spanning the gap. The germline gives CDR1 DFQATT, CDR2 SNEGSKA (reference sequence). CDR3 size: 16 residues. Here the CDR3 reads CSAFPFTWGGKETQYF. CDR3 nucleotide sequence: TGCAGTGCTTTCCCATTTACTTGGGGGGGCAAAGAGACCCAGTACTTC.

The chain couples TRBV30 to TRBJ2-3; TRBD1 matches at 10 bases. The germline CDR1 and CDR2 sequences are GTSNPN and SVGIG (reference sequence). The CDR3 has 18 residues. V was clipped by 8 bases and J by 1 base; unmatched bases: 18. CDR3 amino acids: CAASWGSTGTGGTDTQYF. Here the CDR3 DNA reads TGTGCCGCGTCGTGGGGATCAACCGGGACAGGGGGCACAGATACGCAGTATTTT.

CDR3 in amino acids: CASSRVGPGSSSGNTIYF. As DNA, the CDR3 is TGCGCCAGCAGTCGTGTAGGGCCGGGTTCAAGCTCTGGAAACACCATATATTTT. The V and J genes are TRBV5-1 and TRBJ1-3; D ambiguous. The CDR3 spans 18 residues. From germline, CDR1 is SGHRS and CDR2 YFSETQ. V dropped 5 bases and J dropped 0 bases, with 21 bases sitting between them.